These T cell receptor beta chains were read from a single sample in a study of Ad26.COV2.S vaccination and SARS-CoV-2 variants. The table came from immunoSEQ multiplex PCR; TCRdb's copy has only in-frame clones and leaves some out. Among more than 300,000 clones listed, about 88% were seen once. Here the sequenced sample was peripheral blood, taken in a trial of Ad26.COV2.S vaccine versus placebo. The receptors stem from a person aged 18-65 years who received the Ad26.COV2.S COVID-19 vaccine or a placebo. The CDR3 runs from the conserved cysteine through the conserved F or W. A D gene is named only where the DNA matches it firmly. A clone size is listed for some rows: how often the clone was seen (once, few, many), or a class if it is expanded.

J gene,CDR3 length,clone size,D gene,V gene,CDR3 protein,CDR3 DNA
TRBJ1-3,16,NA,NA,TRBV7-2,CASSTNRLTTADTIYF,TGTGCCAGCAGCACCAATCGACTGACTACCGCGGACACCATATATTTT
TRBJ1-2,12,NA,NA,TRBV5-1,CASSPGSYGYTF,TGCGCCAGCAGCCCGGGGTCCTATGGCTACACCTTC
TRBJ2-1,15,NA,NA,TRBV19,CASSIETGIQSEQFF,TGTGCCAGTAGTATAGAAACCGGGATTCAATCCGAACAGTTCTTC
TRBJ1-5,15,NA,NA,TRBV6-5,CASSQGPPVRWPQHF,TGTGCCAGCAGTCAGGGGCCCCCCGTTAGGTGGCCCCAGCATTTT
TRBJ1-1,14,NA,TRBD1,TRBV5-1,CASSPRGRDTEAFF,TGCGCCAGCAGCCCCAGGGGGCGAGACACTGAAGCTTTCTTT
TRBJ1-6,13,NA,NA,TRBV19,CASCRTENSPLHF,TGTGCCAGTTGCCGGACAGAGAATTCACCCCTCCACTTT
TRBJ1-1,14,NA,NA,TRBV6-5,CASSYAGENTEAFF,TGTGCCAGCAGTTATGCGGGGGAGAACACTGAAGCTTTCTTT
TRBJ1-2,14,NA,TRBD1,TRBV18,CASSLDRGIYGYTF,TGTGCCAGCTCACTTGACAGGGGTATCTATGGCTACACCTTC
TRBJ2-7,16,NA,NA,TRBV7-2,CASSLGRGAAPYEQYF,TGTGCCAGCAGCTTAGGGCGAGGAGCCGCCCCCTACGAGCAGTACTTC
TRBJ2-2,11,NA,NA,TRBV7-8,CASSRVGELFF,TGTGCCAGCAGCAGAGTCGGGGAGCTGTTTTTT
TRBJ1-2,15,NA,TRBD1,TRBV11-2,CASSLVAGGDSGYTF,TGTGCCAGCAGCTTAGTCGCAGGGGGGGACTCTGGCTACACCTTC
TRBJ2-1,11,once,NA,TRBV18,CASRQENEQFF,TGTGCCAGTAGACAGGAGAATGAGCAGTTCTTC
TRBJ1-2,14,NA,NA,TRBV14,CASSQVDPYYGYTF,TGTGCCAGCAGCCAAGTTGACCCTTACTATGGCTACACCTTC
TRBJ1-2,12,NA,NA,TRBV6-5,CASSTTGSGYTF,TGTGCCAGCAGTACTACAGGGTCTGGCTACACCTTC
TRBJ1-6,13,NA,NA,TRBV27,CASSLGGGSPLHF,TGTGCCAGCAGTTTGGGGGGGGGTTCACCCCTCCACTTT
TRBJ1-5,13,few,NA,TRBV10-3,CAISDLPNQPQHF,TGTGCCATCAGTGATTTACCCAATCAGCCCCAGCATTTT
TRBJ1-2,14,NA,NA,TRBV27,CASSHRRTNYGYTF,TGTGCCAGCAGTCACCGGAGGACTAACTATGGCTACACCTTC
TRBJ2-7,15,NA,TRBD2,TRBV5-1,CASSSQASGRDEQYF,TGCGCCAGCAGCTCACAGGCTAGCGGGAGGGATGAGCAGTACTTC
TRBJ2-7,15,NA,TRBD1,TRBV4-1,CASSQDETGAKEQYF,TGCGCCAGCAGCCAAGATGAGACAGGGGCCAAGGAGCAGTACTTC
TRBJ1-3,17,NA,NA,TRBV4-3,CASSQLQGIRTGNTIYF,TGCGCCAGCAGCCAACTCCAGGGGATAAGGACTGGAAACACCATATATTTT
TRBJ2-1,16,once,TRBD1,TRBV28,CASRPWTGIDGYEQFF,TGTGCCAGCAGACCCTGGACAGGGATCGATGGCTATGAGCAGTTCTTC
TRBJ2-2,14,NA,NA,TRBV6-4,CASSGGTVTGELFF,TGTGCCAGCAGTGGTGGCACGGTGACCGGGGAGCTGTTTTTT
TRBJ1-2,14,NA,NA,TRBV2,CASSESMGISGYTF,TGTGCCAGCAGTGAAAGCATGGGGATCTCAGGCTACACCTTC
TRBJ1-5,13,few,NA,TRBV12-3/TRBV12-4,CASSFTSNQPQHF,TGTGCCAGCAGTTTCACTAGCAATCAGCCCCAGCATTTT
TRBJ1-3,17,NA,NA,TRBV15,CATSRQQWGEAGNTIYF,TGTGCCACCAGCCGCCAACAGTGGGGGGAGGCTGGAAACACCATATATTTT
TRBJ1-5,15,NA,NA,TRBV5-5,CASSLTAVSNQPQHF,TGTGCCAGCAGCTTGACGGCAGTTAGCAATCAGCCCCAGCATTTT
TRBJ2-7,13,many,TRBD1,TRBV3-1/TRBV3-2,CASSYGQGGEQYF,TGTGCCAGCAGCTACGGACAGGGAGGAGAGCAGTACTTC
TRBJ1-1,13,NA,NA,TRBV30,CAWSVQAHTEAFF,TGTGCCTGGAGTGTACAGGCTCACACTGAAGCTTTCTTT
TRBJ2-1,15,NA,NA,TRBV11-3,CASSLGSTAHNEQFF,TGTGCCAGCAGCTTAGGTTCGACAGCTCACAATGAGCAGTTCTTC
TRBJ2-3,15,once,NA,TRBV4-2,CASSQVRGSADTQYF,TGTGCCAGCAGCCAAGTCAGGGGTTCGGCAGATACGCAGTATTTT
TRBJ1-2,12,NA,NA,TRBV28,CASSDPGNGYTF,TGTGCCAGCAGTGACCCCGGGAATGGCTACACCTTC
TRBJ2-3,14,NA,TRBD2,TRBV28,CASSRAGGSDTQYF,TGTGCCAGCAGCCGGGCGGGAGGTTCAGATACGCAGTATTTT
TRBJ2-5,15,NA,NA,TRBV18,CASSTRPSKGETQYF,TGTGCCAGCTCCACCAGACCCTCCAAGGGAGAGACCCAGTACTTC
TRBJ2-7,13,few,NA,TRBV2,CASSFGGPYEQYF,TGTGCCAGCAGTTTCGGCGGACCCTACGAGCAGTACTTC
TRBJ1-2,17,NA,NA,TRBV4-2,CASSQDLGRRGEGGYTF,TGTGCCAGCAGCCAAGATCTCGGCAGGCGGGGTGAGGGTGGCTACACCTTC
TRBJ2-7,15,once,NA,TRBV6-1,CASSEEGWSSYEQYF,TGTGCCAGCAGTGAGGAGGGTTGGAGCTCCTACGAGCAGTACTTC
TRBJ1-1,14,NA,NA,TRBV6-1,CASSEAVTWGGAFF,TGTGCCAGCAGTGAAGCCGTAACGTGGGGTGGAGCTTTCTTT
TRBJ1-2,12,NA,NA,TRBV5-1,CASSYESYGYTF,TGCGCCAGCAGCTATGAAAGCTATGGCTACACCTTC
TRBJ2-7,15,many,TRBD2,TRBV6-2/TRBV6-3,CASSYSASGSGEQYF,TGTGCCAGCAGTTACTCGGCTAGCGGGAGCGGCGAGCAGTACTTC
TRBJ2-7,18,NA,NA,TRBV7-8,CASSLAYGRRTGFHEQYF,TGTGCCAGCAGCTTAGCGTACGGGAGACGGACAGGTTTCCACGAGCAGTACTTC
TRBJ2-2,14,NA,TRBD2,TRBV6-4,CASSSGGDTGELFF,TGTGCCAGCAGCAGCGGGGGCGACACCGGGGAGCTGTTTTTT
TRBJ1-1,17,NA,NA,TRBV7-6,CASSLLSAPRGNTEAFF,TGTGCCAGCAGCTTATTATCGGCTCCCCGCGGGAACACTGAAGCTTTCTTT
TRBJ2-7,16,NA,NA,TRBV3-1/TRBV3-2,CASSQDRDRSSYEQYF,TGTGCCAGCAGCCAAGATCGTGATAGAAGCTCCTACGAGCAGTACTTC
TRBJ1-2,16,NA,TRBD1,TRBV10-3,CAISEDRTGFDYGYTF,TGTGCCATCAGTGAGGATAGGACAGGGTTTGACTATGGCTACACCTTC
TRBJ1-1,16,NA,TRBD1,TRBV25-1,CASSEAGGQGATEAFF,TGTGCCAGCAGTGAAGCGGGCGGGCAGGGGGCCACTGAAGCTTTCTTT
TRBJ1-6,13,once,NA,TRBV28,CASRINTNSPLHF,TGTGCCAGCAGGATCAACACCAATTCACCCCTCCACTTT
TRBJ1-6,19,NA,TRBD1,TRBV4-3,CASSQDDRGANLNNSPLHF,TGCGCCAGCAGCCAAGACGACAGGGGCGCCAACCTTAATAATTCACCCCTCCACTTT
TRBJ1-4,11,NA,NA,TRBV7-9,CASSRGEKLFF,TGTGCCAGCAGTCGAGGGGAGAAACTGTTTTTT